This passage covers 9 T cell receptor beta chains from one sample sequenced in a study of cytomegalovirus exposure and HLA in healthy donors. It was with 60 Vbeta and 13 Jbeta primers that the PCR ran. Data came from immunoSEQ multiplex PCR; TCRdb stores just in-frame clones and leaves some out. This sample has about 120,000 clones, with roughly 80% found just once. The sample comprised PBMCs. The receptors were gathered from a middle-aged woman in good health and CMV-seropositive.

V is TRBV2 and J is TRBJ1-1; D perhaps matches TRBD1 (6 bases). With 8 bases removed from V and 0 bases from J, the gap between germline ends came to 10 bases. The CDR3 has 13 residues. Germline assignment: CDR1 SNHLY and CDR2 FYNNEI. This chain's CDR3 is CASRGHLNTEAFF. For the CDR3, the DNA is TGTGCCAGCCGGGGACACTTGAACACTGAAGCTTTCTTT.

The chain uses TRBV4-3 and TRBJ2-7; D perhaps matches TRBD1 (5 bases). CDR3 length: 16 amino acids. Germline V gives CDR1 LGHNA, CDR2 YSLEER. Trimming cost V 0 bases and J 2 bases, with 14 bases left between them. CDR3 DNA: TGCGCCAGCAGCCAAGAGGTGGCAGGGAAGCCCTACGAGCAGTACTTC. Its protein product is CASSQEVAGKPYEQYF.

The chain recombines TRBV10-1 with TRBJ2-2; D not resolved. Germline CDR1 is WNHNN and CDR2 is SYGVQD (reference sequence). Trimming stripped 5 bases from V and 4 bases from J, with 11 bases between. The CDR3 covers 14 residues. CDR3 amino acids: CASSPSLSTGELFF. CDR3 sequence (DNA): TGCGCCAGCAGTCCTTCTCTGAGCACCGGGGAGCTGTTTTTT.

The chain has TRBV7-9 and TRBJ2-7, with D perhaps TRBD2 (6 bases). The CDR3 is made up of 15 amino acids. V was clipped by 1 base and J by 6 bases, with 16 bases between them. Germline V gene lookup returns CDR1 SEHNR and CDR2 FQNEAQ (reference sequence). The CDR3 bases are TGTGCCAGCAGCTTAGGTGGTGGGGGGAGCGGCGAGCAGTACTTC. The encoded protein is CASSLGGGGSGEQYF.

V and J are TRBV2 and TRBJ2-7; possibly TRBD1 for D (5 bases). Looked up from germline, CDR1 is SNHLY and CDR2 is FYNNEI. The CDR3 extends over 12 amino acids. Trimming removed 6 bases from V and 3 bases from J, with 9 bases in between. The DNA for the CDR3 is TGTGCCAGCAGACCCGACAGCTACGAGCAGTACTTC. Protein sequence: CASRPDSYEQYF.

In DNA form, the CDR3 reads TGTGCCAGCAGCGCGCCGGGACAGAGGAACACTGAAGCTTTCTTT. This sequence encodes CASSAPGQRNTEAFF. The rearrangement links TRBV5-4 to TRBJ1-1, with 7 bases that match TRBD1. The germline V gene has CDR1 SGHNT and CDR2 YYREEE (reference sequence). J gave up 1 base and V 4 bases, and 7 bases lay outside the gene matches. The CDR3 covers 15 residues.

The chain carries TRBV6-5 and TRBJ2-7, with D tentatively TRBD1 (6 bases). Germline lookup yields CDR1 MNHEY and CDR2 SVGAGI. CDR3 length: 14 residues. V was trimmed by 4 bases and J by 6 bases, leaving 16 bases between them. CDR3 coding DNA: TGTGCCAGCAGTTGGTCCGAAGAACAGGGCGAGCAGTACTTC. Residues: CASSWSEEQGEQYF.

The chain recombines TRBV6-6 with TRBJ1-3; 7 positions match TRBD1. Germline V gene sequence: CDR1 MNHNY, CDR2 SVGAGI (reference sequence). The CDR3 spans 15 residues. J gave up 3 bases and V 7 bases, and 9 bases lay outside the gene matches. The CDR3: CASIPDRVSGNTIYF. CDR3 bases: TGTGCCAGCATCCCCGACAGGGTTAGTGGAAACACCATATATTTT.

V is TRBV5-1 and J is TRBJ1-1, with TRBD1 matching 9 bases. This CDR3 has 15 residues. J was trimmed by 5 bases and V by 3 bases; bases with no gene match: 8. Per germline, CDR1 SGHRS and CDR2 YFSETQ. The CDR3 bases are TGCGCCAGCAGCTCCGGGACAGGGAAGAGGACTGAAGCTTTCTTT. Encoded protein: CASSSGTGKRTEAFF.